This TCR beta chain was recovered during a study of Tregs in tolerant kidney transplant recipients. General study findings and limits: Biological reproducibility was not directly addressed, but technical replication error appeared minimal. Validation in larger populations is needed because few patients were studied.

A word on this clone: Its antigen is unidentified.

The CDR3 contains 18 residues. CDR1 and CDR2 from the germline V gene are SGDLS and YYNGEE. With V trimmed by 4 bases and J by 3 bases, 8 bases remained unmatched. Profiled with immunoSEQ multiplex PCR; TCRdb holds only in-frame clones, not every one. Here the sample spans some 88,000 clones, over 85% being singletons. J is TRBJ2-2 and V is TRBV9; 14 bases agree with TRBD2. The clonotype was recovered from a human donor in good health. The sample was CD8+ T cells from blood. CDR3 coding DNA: TGTGCCAGCAGCTCCCGGACTAGCGGGGGGCCCCACACCGGGGAGCTGTTTTTT. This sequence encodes CASSSRTSGGPHTGELFF. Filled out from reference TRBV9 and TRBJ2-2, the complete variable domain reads DSGVTQTPKHLITATGQRVTLRCSPRSGDLSVYWYQQSLDQGLQFLIQYYNGEERAKGNILERFSAQQFPDLHSELNLSSLELGDSALYFCASSSRTSGGPHTGELFFGEGSRLTVL.